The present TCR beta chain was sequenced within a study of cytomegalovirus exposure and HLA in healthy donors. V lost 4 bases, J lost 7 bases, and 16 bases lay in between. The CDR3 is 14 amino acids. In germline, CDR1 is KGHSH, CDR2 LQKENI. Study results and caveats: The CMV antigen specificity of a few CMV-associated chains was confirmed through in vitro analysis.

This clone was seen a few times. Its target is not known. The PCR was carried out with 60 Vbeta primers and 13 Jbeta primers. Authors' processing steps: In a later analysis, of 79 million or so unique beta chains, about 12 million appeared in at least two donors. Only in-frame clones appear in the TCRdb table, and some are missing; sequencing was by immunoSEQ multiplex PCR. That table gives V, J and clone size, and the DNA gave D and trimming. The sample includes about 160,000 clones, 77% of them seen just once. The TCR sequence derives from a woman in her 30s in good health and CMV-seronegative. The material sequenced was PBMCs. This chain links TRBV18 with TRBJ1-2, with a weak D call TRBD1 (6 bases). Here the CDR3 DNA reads TGTGCCAGCTCACGCACACAGGGTGAAGGTGGCTACACCTTC. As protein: CASSRTQGEGGYTF. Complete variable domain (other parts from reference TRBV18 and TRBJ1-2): NAGVMQNPRHLVRRRGQEARLRCSPMKGHSHVYWYRQLPEEGLKFMVYLQKENIIDESGMPKERFSAEFPKEGPSILRIQQVVRGDSAAYFCASSRTQGEGGYTFGSGTRLTVV.